One sample yielded the 16 T cell receptor beta chains listed below, sequenced in a study of T cell changes during pregnancy in multiple sclerosis. The method was immunoSEQ multiplex PCR; TCRdb's version includes in-frame clones alone and lacks a portion of them. This table has tens of thousands of clones, approximately 90% appearing once. The material was peripheral blood, obtained before pregnancy. Receptors were obtained from a female donor with multiple sclerosis, enrolled in a pregnancy study.

The CDR3, as DNA: TGTGCCAGCAGTTATGAACTAGCCTTGCGCGAGCAGTACTTC. Its protein product is CASSYELALREQYF. The rearrangement uses TRBV6-6 and TRBJ2-7; TRBD2 is a possible D gene (6 bases). The CDR3 spans 14 residues. Germline CDR1 MNHNY, CDR2 SVGAGI (reference sequence). V lost 3 bases and J 6 bases, leaving 15 bases between the germline ends.

V is TRBV5-1 and J is TRBJ1-5; 7 positions agree with TRBD1. After removal of 3 bases from V and 4 bases from J, the junction contained 13 bases not matched to a gene. Germline CDR1 reads SGHRS; CDR2 reads YFSETQ. The CDR3 runs to 17 residues. This CDR3 is CASSWGPQGTGNQPQHF. The DNA of the CDR3 is TGCGCCAGCAGCTGGGGCCCACAGGGGACGGGGAATCAGCCCCAGCATTTT.

CDR3 loop: CASSPLFGEGYEQYF. In DNA form, the CDR3 reads TGTGCCAGCAGTCCCCTCTTTGGGGAGGGGTACGAGCAGTACTTC. J is TRBJ2-7 and V is TRBV6-5, with 7 bases lining up with TRBD2. This CDR3 has 15 amino acids. In germline, CDR1 is MNHEY, CDR2 SVGAGI. V shed 5 bases and J 4 bases; nucleotides not matched to a gene: 11.

The count of this clone is one. The V call is TRBV29-1, the J call TRBJ2-1; TRBD2 matches 9 bases. CDR3 size: 14 residues. After removal of 6 bases from V and 4 bases from J, the junction contained 7 bases not matched to a gene. Germline V gene lookup returns CDR1 SQVTM and CDR2 ANQGSEA. In DNA form, the CDR3 reads TGCAGCGTCTTGCCTAGCGGGAAATACAATGAGCAGTTCTTC. Its translation: CSVLPSGKYNEQFF.

The rearrangement links TRBV27 to TRBJ2-7; tentative D call: TRBD2 (6 bases). Germline CDR1 MNHEY, CDR2 SMNVEV (reference sequence). With 5 bases removed from V and 5 bases from J, the gap between germline ends came to 13 bases. This CDR3 contains 13 residues. The CDR3: CASSPSAPNEQYF. CDR3 nucleotides: TGTGCCAGCAGTCCTAGCGCCCCCAACGAGCAGTACTTC.

This chain joins TRBV6-5 and TRBJ2-5, with D tentatively TRBD1 (5 bases). V dropped 6 bases and J dropped 10 bases, with 21 bases sitting between them. The CDR3 spans 14 residues. Germline V gene data show CDR1 as MNHEY and CDR2 as SVGAGI. In DNA form, the CDR3 reads TGTGCCAGCAGAAACGACCAACAGGTGGTGATCCAGTACTTC. Residues: CASRNDQQVVIQYF.

This clone appeared once. The rearrangement joins TRBV6-5 to TRBJ2-5; no firm D call. Looked up from germline, CDR1 is MNHEY and CDR2 is SVGAGI. Deletions cut 0 bases from V and 7 bases from J, with 12 bases between. The CDR3 has 14 residues. CDR3 region: CASSYSEAVGTQYF. CDR3 DNA sequence: TGTGCCAGCAGTTACTCCGAGGCGGTGGGGACCCAGTACTTC.

This chain links TRBV28 with TRBJ2-7; 8 bases align to TRBD1. J gave up 6 bases and V 5 bases, and 12 bases lay outside the gene matches. Germline CDR1 reads MDHEN; CDR2 reads SYDVKM. The length of the CDR3 is 15 residues. The CDR3 protein is CASSHPGQGAGEQYF. Here the CDR3 DNA reads TGTGCCAGCAGTCATCCGGGGCAGGGGGCTGGCGAGCAGTACTTC.

The rearrangement joins TRBV4-2 to TRBJ1-4; TRBD1 matches 8 bases. Germline assignment: CDR1 LGHNA and CDR2 YNFKEQ. Losses at the gene ends were 4 bases for V and 5 bases for J; bases not matched to a gene: 9. The CDR3 runs 16 residues. In DNA form, the CDR3 reads TGTGCCAGCAGCCGACATACAGGGGGGGGGAATGAAAAACTGTTTTTT. Its translation: CASSRHTGGGNEKLFF.

The chain is built from TRBV29-1 and TRBJ2-5; D is unclear. V was pared by 4 bases and J by 5 bases, with 14 bases between. Per germline, CDR1 SQVTM and CDR2 ANQGSEA. The CDR3 covers 13 residues. The CDR3 DNA reads as TGCAGCGTTGGCGGCCCTGTCCGGGAGACCCAGTACTTC. As protein: CSVGGPVRETQYF. Full variable domain (outside the CDR3, taken from reference TRBV29-1 and TRBJ2-5): SAVISQKPSRDICQRGTSLTIQCQVDSQVTMMFWYRQQPGQSLTLIATANQGSEATYESGFVIDKFPISRPNLTFSTLTVSNMSPEDSSIYLCSVGGPVRETQYFGPGTRLLVL.

This sequence joins TRBV30 and TRBJ2-3; 9 bases line up with TRBD2. The germline V gene has CDR1 GTSNPN and CDR2 SVGIG (reference sequence). The CDR3 is 15 residues long. After removal of 5 bases from V and 2 bases from J, the junction contained 8 bases not matched to a gene. For the CDR3, the DNA is TGTGCCTGGCGCCGACTAGCGGCGAACACAGATACGCAGTATTTT. As protein: CAWRRLAANTDTQYF.

This clone appeared once. The genes are TRBV2 and TRBJ1-1; D uncertain. The germline CDR1 and CDR2 sequences are SNHLY and FYNNEI. The CDR3 runs 13 residues. Trimming pared 8 bases from V and 5 bases from J, leaving 15 bases between. CDR3 sequence reads: CASPPASRTEAFF. The CDR3 region has the DNA TGTGCCAGCCCCCCGGCTAGCAGGACTGAAGCTTTCTTT.

The chain carries TRBV6-1 and TRBJ2-2; D possibly corresponds to TRBD1 (6 bases). Trimming took 0 bases from V and 4 from J, leaving 9 bases between them. This CDR3 is built from 15 residues. Per the germline V gene, CDR1 is MNHNS and CDR2 is SASEGT. Here the CDR3 DNA reads TGTGCCAGCAGTGAAGCGCCAGGGGTCACCGGGGAGCTGTTTTTT. This gives the protein CASSEAPGVTGELFF.

The V and J genes are TRBV6-5 and TRBJ2-1; 7 bases agree with TRBD2. V trimming: 6 bases; J trimming: 1 base; junction bases outside the gene matches: 6. The CDR3 runs 15 residues. Germline CDR1 MNHEY, CDR2 SVGAGI. CDR3 residues: CASSPTGGSYNEQFF. CDR3 bases: TGTGCCAGCAGCCCAACGGGAGGTTCCTACAATGAGCAGTTCTTC.

This chain uses TRBV7-2 with TRBJ1-5, with a tentative D call TRBD1 (5 bases). Germline lookup yields CDR1 SGHTA and CDR2 FQGNSA. The CDR3 loop spans 14 amino acids. V was clipped by 0 bases and J by 6 bases, with 9 bases between them. The CDR3: CASSLASGLQPQHF. CDR3 nucleotides: TGTGCCAGCAGCTTAGCGTCAGGGCTTCAGCCCCAGCATTTT.

This chain links TRBV6-5 with TRBJ1-2; TRBD1 matches 10 bases. The CDR3 sequence is 14 residues long. The V gene's germline CDR1 is MNHEY and CDR2 SVGAGI. V dropped 6 bases and J dropped 9; count of bases not matched to a gene: 10. CDR3 in amino acids: CASRSTGTGVSYTF. As DNA, the CDR3 is TGTGCCAGCAGGTCGACCGGGACAGGGGTTAGCTACACCTTC.